This entry lists 31 T cell receptor beta chains sequenced from one sample in a study of CD8 T cells in Susac syndrome. An amount of RNA that ranged from roughly 0.5 to 1 ug was reverse transcribed with random hexamers. MiXCR was run by TCRdb on the immunoSEQ multiplex PCR reads, yielding one entry per CDR3 protein. The sample holds 140,000 to 150,000 distinct CDR3 sequences, about 95% seen once. Sequenced input: CD4+ T cells from PBMCs. These receptors were taken from a human donor with multiple sclerosis.

This clonotype was seen just once. The genes are TRBV6-1 and TRBJ2-4; D uncertain. CDR1 is MNHNS and CDR2 is SASEGT in the germline V gene. The CDR3 covers 10 residues. Trimming took 2 bases from V and 13 from J, leaving 6 bases between them. The CDR3 bases are TGTGCCAGCAGTGAATTTATGCAGTACTTC. As protein: CASSEFMQYF.

The chain couples TRBV24-1 to TRBJ1-1, with TRBD1 as a possible D gene (5 bases). The CDR3 covers 16 residues. Germline CDR1 KGHDR, CDR2 SFDVKD. Trimming took off 5 bases at V and 1 base at J, with 16 bases between the two ends. The CDR3 DNA sequence: TGTGCCACCAGTGTTACGGCGGGGCAGGGGAACACTGAAGCTTTCTTT. Amino acid sequence: CATSVTAGQGNTEAFF.

The chain carries TRBV12-3 or TRBV12-4 and TRBJ2-3; D unresolved. The germline V and J ends were trimmed by 3 bases and 6 bases, with 10 bases remaining between them. CDR3 length equals 13 residues. CDR3 nucleotide sequence: TGTGCCAGCAGTTTGCTGATGGTGGATACGCAGTATTTT. It encodes CASSLLMVDTQYF.

V is TRBV4-2 and J is TRBJ1-5; D gene ambiguous. Germline CDR1 reads LGHNA; CDR2 reads YNFKEQ. V was trimmed by 1 base and J by 1 base, leaving 5 bases between them. The CDR3 runs to 14 residues. The DNA for the CDR3 is TGTGCCAGCAGCCAAGGCTACAGCAATCAGCCCCAGCATTTT. Protein product: CASSQGYSNQPQHF.

Written as DNA, the CDR3 is TGTGCCAGCAGCCTAGATTGGACCATCCAAGAGACCCAGTACTTC. Protein product: CASSLDWTIQETQYF. The chain carries TRBV14 and TRBJ2-5; D is uncertain. CDR1 SGHDN and CDR2 FVKESK come from the germline V gene. This CDR3 region has 15 residues. With 4 bases removed from V and 1 base from J, the gap between germline ends came to 13 bases.

This chain links TRBV20-1 with TRBJ2-7; the match to TRBD2 covers 16 bases. V was pared by 6 bases and J by 5 bases, with 10 bases of the junction left unmatched. This CDR3 comprises 16 residues. CDR1 is DFQATT, CDR2 SNEGSKA, per germline (reference sequence). The CDR3 DNA sequence: TGCAGTGCCGTGGGACTAGCGGGGGGGCCGGGGGACGAGCAGTACTTC. Protein: CSAVGLAGGPGDEQYF.

The chain joins TRBV15 to TRBJ2-5, with D possibly called TRBD1 or TRBD2 (5 bases each). V was pared by 5 bases and J by 4 bases, with 17 bases between. CDR3 length equals 15 residues. The V gene's germline CDR1 is LNHNV and CDR2 YYDKDF (reference sequence). The CDR3 spells CATSGPRGRRETQYF. As DNA, the CDR3 is TGTGCCACCAGCGGACCCCGGGGCAGGCGAGAGACCCAGTACTTC. Using reference TRBV15 and TRBJ2-5 for the parts outside the CDR3, the full variable domain is DAMVIQNPRYQVTQFGKPVTLSCSQTLNHNVMYWYQQKSSQAPKLLFHYYDKDFNNEADTPDNFQSRRPNTSFCFLDIRSPGLGDTAMYLCATSGPRGRRETQYFGPGTRLLVL.

This chain links TRBV6-4 with TRBJ1-1, with a weak D call TRBD1 (6 bases). Germline V gene lookup returns CDR1 MRHNA and CDR2 SNTAGT. V was clipped by 4 bases and J by 4 bases, with 10 bases between them. The length of the CDR3 is 13 residues. The CDR3 nucleotides read TGTGCCAGCAGTGCGAAGACAGGCACTGAAGCTTTCTTT. This sequence encodes CASSAKTGTEAFF.

CDR3 DNA: TGTGCCAGCGGGGGCGCGGCAGATACGCAGTATTTT. Translation gives CASGGAADTQYF. This chain uses TRBV12-3 or TRBV12-4 with TRBJ2-3; tentative D call: TRBD1 (6 bases). V gave up 8 bases and J gave up 4 bases, with 10 bases separating them. CDR3 length: 12 amino acids.

The J gene is TRBJ2-1, the V gene TRBV5-4, with TRBD2 identical over 9 bases. V shed 0 bases, J shed 2 bases, and the junction held 3 bases outside the gene matches. Germline assignment: CDR1 SGHNT and CDR2 YYREEE (reference sequence). This CDR3 is built from 16 residues. CDR3 DNA sequence: TGTGCCAGCAGCTTGGATGGCGGGGGGGCCTACAATGAGCAGTTCTTC. This encodes CASSLDGGGAYNEQFF.

The J gene is TRBJ1-2, the V gene TRBV4-3; D is unresolved. This CDR3 is 14 amino acids long. Germline-derived CDR1 and CDR2 are LGHNA and YSLEER. V shed 0 bases and J shed 4 bases, with 9 bases lying between them. The CDR3 DNA is TGCGCCAGCAGCCAAGAGGCCGTGAGCTATGGCTACACCTTC. This translates into CASSQEAVSYGYTF.

The chain recombines TRBV5-1 with TRBJ1-2, with 7 nucleotides matching TRBD1. This CDR3 has 13 residues. CDR1 SGHRS and CDR2 YFSETQ come from the germline V gene. Germline trimming cut 4 bases from V and 8 bases from J; bases unmatched to any gene: 8. In DNA form, the CDR3 reads TGCGCCAGCAGCACAGGGACAGTGGAGGGCTACACCTTC. Amino acid sequence: CASSTGTVEGYTF. Combining the CDR3 with reference TRBV5-1 and TRBJ1-2 gives the whole variable domain KAGVTQTPRYLIKTRGQQVTLSCSPISGHRSVSWYQQTPGQGLQFLFEYFSETQRNKGNFPGRFSGRQFSNSRSEMNVSTLELGDSALYLCASSTGTVEGYTFGSGTRLTVV.

This clonotype appeared a single time. The V and J genes are TRBV29-1 and TRBJ2-6, with TRBD1 matching over 10 bases. Germline CDR1 and CDR2: SQVTM and ANQGSEA. V was clipped by 3 bases and J by 0 bases; unmatched bases: 5. This CDR3 is built from 17 residues. The CDR3 coding sequence is TGCAGCGTTGACCCGGGACAGGGGATCTCTGGGGCCAACGTCCTGACTTTC. Its protein product is CSVDPGQGISGANVLTF.

The V and J genes are TRBV29-1 and TRBJ2-1; maybe TRBD1 (7 bases). The V gene lost 4 bases and the J gene lost 8 bases, with 18 bases spanning the gap. The CDR3 length is 14 residues. Germline assignment: CDR1 SQVTM and CDR2 ANQGSEA. As DNA, the CDR3 is TGCAGCGTTGCCCACGGCAGGGGGGTCGATGAGCAGTTCTTC. Its translation is CSVAHGRGVDEQFF.

The V and J genes are TRBV28 and TRBJ1-1; no reliable D call. Germline assignment: CDR1 MDHEN and CDR2 SYDVKM. The CDR3 loop spans 14 amino acids. V lost 6 bases and J 5 bases, leaving 16 bases between the germline ends. In DNA form, the CDR3 reads TGTGCCAGCAGCCCCGGCGGGGTACGAACTGAAGCTTTCTTT. Translation gives CASSPGGVRTEAFF.

V is TRBV28 and J is TRBJ1-1; D not certain. Trimming removed 6 bases from V and 4 bases from J, with 9 bases in between. CDR1 and CDR2 (germline): MDHEN, SYDVKM. The CDR3 sequence is 12 residues long. CDR3 DNA: TGTGCCAGCAGCCGAATCCGCACTGAAGCTTTCTTT. Its translation: CASSRIRTEAFF.

The rearrangement joins TRBV9 to TRBJ2-5; 7 bases line up with TRBD2. The CDR3 has 15 amino acids. The germline V gene has CDR1 SGDLS and CDR2 YYNGEE. The V gene end was trimmed by 2 bases and the J gene end by 5 bases; junction bases not matched to a gene: 9. The CDR3 loop reads CASSVDSGSFETQYF. The CDR3 nucleotides are TGTGCCAGCAGCGTGGATAGCGGGTCCTTTGAGACCCAGTACTTC. Based on the CDR3 plus reference TRBV9 and TRBJ2-5, the full variable domain is DSGVTQTPKHLITATGQRVTLRCSPRSGDLSVYWYQQSLDQGLQFLIQYYNGEERAKGNILERFSAQQFPDLHSELNLSSLELGDSALYFCASSVDSGSFETQYFGPGTRLLVL.

This rearrangement joins TRBV6-6 to TRBJ2-7, with 9 bases matching TRBD1. The CDR3 contains 15 residues. CDR1 is MNHNY, CDR2 SVGAGI, per germline (reference sequence). Germline trimming cut 6 bases from V and 2 bases from J; bases unmatched to any gene: 8. The CDR3 protein is CASSHSGTGPYEQYF. For the CDR3, the DNA is TGTGCCAGCAGCCATTCCGGGACAGGGCCCTACGAGCAGTACTTC.

The V gene is TRBV6-6, the J gene TRBJ1-4; 7 bases match TRBD1. CDR3 length equals 13 residues. V trimming: 2 bases; J trimming: 8 bases; junction bases outside the gene matches: 2. Germline assignment: CDR1 MNHNY and CDR2 SVGAGI (reference sequence). CDR3 coding DNA: TGTGCCAGCAGTTACCAGACAGGGGAAAAACTGTTTTTT. This codes for CASSYQTGEKLFF.

V is TRBV29-1 and J is TRBJ1-4; D unresolved. The CDR3 is made up of 14 amino acids. Trimming removed 6 bases at V and 3 bases at J, with 14 bases between. The germline V gene has CDR1 SQVTM and CDR2 ANQGSEA. Here the CDR3 reads CSVAHRQPNEKLFF. The CDR3 region has the DNA TGCAGCGTGGCCCACCGGCAGCCTAATGAAAAACTGTTTTTT.

This clonotype showed up just a few times. V is TRBV5-4 and J is TRBJ1-2; TRBD1 matches at 10 bases. The CDR3 has 16 residues. Germline CDR1 SGHNT, CDR2 YYREEE (reference sequence). V lost 0 bases to trimming and J lost 0 bases; unmatched junction nucleotides: 2. CDR3 DNA: TGTGCCAGCAGCTTGGAGGGGACAGGGGCTAACTATGGCTACACCTTC. It translates to CASSLEGTGANYGYTF.

V usage is TRBV25-1 and J usage is TRBJ1-2; D possibly corresponds to TRBD1 (6 bases). This CDR3 has 14 amino acids. Trimming left V 3 bases short and J 4 bases short, with 12 bases between. Germline values: CDR1 MGHDK, CDR2 SYGVNS. Here the CDR3 reads CASSDSRTAYGYTF. The CDR3 DNA reads TGTGCCAGCAGTGATTCAAGGACAGCCTATGGCTACACCTTC.

This rearrangement joins TRBV27 to TRBJ1-2; the D is unclear. This CDR3 contains 15 residues. CDR1 and CDR2 (germline): MNHEY, SMNVEV (reference sequence). The germline V and J ends were trimmed by 3 bases and 0 bases, with 11 bases remaining between them. The CDR3 is CASSFKGNSNYGYTF. Written as DNA, the CDR3 is TGTGCCAGCAGTTTCAAGGGAAATTCTAACTATGGCTACACCTTC.

The count of this clonotype is one. V usage is TRBV30 and J usage is TRBJ1-5; TRBD1 aligns across 11 bases. In germline, CDR1 is GTSNPN, CDR2 SVGIG (reference sequence). The CDR3 has 16 amino acids. The J segment lost 0 bases and the V segment lost 7 bases, leaving 8 bases of the junction unmatched. The CDR3 reads CASRTGGGNSNQPQHF. The CDR3 region has the DNA TGTGCCTCACGGACAGGGGGCGGAAATAGCAATCAGCCCCAGCATTTT.

The chain is built from TRBV29-1 and TRBJ2-5; D may be TRBD1 (5 bases). V was shortened by 4 bases and J by 1 base, with 13 bases between the two germline ends. The CDR3 length is 14 residues. In germline, CDR1 is SQVTM, CDR2 ANQGSEA. DNA of the CDR3: TGCAGCGTTGGGGGCCGATTTACCCAAGAGACCCAGTACTTC. This encodes CSVGGRFTQETQYF.

J is TRBJ1-2 and V is TRBV19; D not certain. The CDR3 runs to 13 residues. Trimming took off 6 bases at V and 7 bases at J, with 15 bases between the two ends. Germline CDR1 and CDR2: LNHDA and SQIVND (reference sequence). As DNA, the CDR3 is TGTGCCAGTAGCCGGGCAGGCGATTTTGGCTACACCTTC. It translates to CASSRAGDFGYTF.

V usage is TRBV16 and J usage is TRBJ1-4; 9 positions match TRBD1. V trimming: 4 bases; J trimming: 8 bases; junction bases outside the gene matches: 8. The CDR3 runs to 15 residues. Germline loops: CDR1 KGHSY, CDR2 FQNENV. CDR3: CASSRPDRGREKLFF. In DNA form, the CDR3 reads TGTGCCAGCAGCCGACCGGACAGGGGACGGGAAAAACTGTTTTTT.

Here the CDR3 DNA reads TGTGCCAGCTCACCGGCTTCATCGAACACTGAAGCTTTCTTT. It is translated as CASSPASSNTEAFF. The rearrangement joins TRBV18 to TRBJ1-1; D is undetermined. Germline loops: CDR1 KGHSH, CDR2 LQKENI. Trimming left V 3 bases short and J 1 base short, with 9 bases between. The CDR3 runs to 14 residues.

The chain has TRBV28 and TRBJ2-5; TRBD2 aligns across 10 bases. The CDR3 consists of 15 residues. Trimming at V came to 6 bases and at J to 6 bases, leaving 10 bases not matched to a gene. Germline CDR1 is MDHEN and CDR2 is SYDVKM. The CDR3 reads CASSLGASGSKTQYF. In DNA form, the CDR3 reads TGTGCCAGCAGCCTAGGGGCTAGCGGGAGTAAGACCCAGTACTTC. Full variable domain (missing parts from reference TRBV28 and TRBJ2-5): DVKVTQSSRYLVKRTGEKVFLECVQDMDHENMFWYRQDPGLGLRLIYFSYDVKMKEKGDIPEGYSVSREKKERFSLILESASTNQTSMYLCASSLGASGSKTQYFGPGTRLLVL.

V usage is TRBV7-9 and J usage is TRBJ2-1; 8 bases agree with TRBD2. Germline V gives CDR1 SEHNR, CDR2 FQNEAQ (reference sequence). With 7 bases clipped from V and 1 base from J, the junction kept 6 bases outside the gene matches. CDR3 length: 15 amino acids. The CDR3 reads CASISSGKSYNEQFF. Here the CDR3 DNA reads TGTGCCAGCATCAGTAGCGGGAAGTCCTACAATGAGCAGTTCTTC.

This sequence joins TRBV5-6 and TRBJ2-3, with TRBD1 matching 8 bases. The CDR3 consists of 15 residues. V shed 0 bases, J shed 4 bases, and the junction held 4 bases outside the gene matches. From germline, CDR1 is SGHDT and CDR2 YYEEEE. The CDR3 DNA reads as TGTGCCAGCAGCTTGGAAGGACAGGGAGCAGATACGCAGTATTTT. Residues: CASSLEGQGADTQYF.